This is a list of T cell receptor beta chains from one sample in a study of T-cell memory formation after mild COVID-19. One entry per CDR3 protein results from TCRdb running MiXCR on the 5' RACE reads. This repertoire shows roughly 370,000 distinct CDR3 sequences, about 16% found once; its top ten account for 20% to 25%. The sequenced sample consisted of PBMCs or a T cell subset sorted from them (not recorded which). The receptors stem from a young man who had mild COVID-19 (a few samples of this study predate the infection). Cell type and time point are not known. Each CDR3 is given with its conserved first and last residue. Each record gives: D gene, J gene, CDR3 length, V gene, CDR3 protein. D genes are given only for firm matches.

>TRBD1|TRBJ2-5|18|TRBV20-1
CSARDGLARQGPQETQYF
>-|TRBJ2-3|16|TRBV15
CATSSLTGKEADTQYF
>-|TRBJ2-2|15|TRBV29-1
CSAAPGPANTGELFF
>-|TRBJ1-6|13|TRBV6-5
CASSPTGYSPLHF
>-|TRBJ1-1|12|TRBV28
CASSSGTLSAFF
>-|TRBJ2-1|14|TRBV7-2
CASSLMGHYNEQFF
>TRBD2|TRBJ2-5|14|TRBV20-1
CSVVGGLDQETQYF
>-|TRBJ1-1|13|TRBV3-1
CASSQVMNTEAFF
>-|TRBJ2-1|15|TRBV7-7
CASSLDITRYNEQFF
>-|TRBJ2-5|15|TRBV11-2
CASSNLGALGETQYF
>-|TRBJ2-7|13|TRBV6-2/TRBV6-3
CASSWAGSYEQYF
>-|TRBJ1-5|18|TRBV21-1
CASSKPLSRGFSNQPQHF
>-|TRBJ2-5|13|TRBV7-2
CASTGFLTETQYF
>-|TRBJ1-5|17|TRBV7-9
CASSLSAPGRSNQPQHF
>TRBD2|TRBJ2-5|18|TRBV18
CASSPPPGLAGSQETQYF
>TRBD1|TRBJ1-5|15|TRBV10-3
CAISEPGTDNQPQHF
>-|TRBJ1-3|11|TRBV20-1
CSASMADTIYF
>TRBD1|TRBJ2-1|13|TRBV5-1
CASNRDRVNEQFF
>-|TRBJ1-1|14|TRBV4-1
CASSQVFRRPEAFF
>-|TRBJ1-1|13|TRBV12-3/TRBV12-4
CASSRRGRAEAFF
>TRBD1|TRBJ2-3|16|TRBV12-3/TRBV12-4
CASSSTGATGLDTQYF
>-|TRBJ2-2|12|TRBV29-1
CSVEGWGGELFF
>TRBD1|TRBJ1-1|15|TRBV7-9
CASRDRGRIWTEAFF
>-|TRBJ2-7|13|TRBV5-1
CASSPGSVYEQYF
>TRBD2|TRBJ2-3|14|TRBV7-6
CASLAGGNTDTQYF
>-|TRBJ2-7|12|TRBV12-2
CASRPGTGQQYF
>TRBD2|TRBJ2-2|15|TRBV4-3
CASSQALGGTGELFF
>-|TRBJ2-5|14|TRBV20-1
CSALGRLRQETQYF
>-|TRBJ1-2|13|TRBV5-1
CASRSPGNYGYTF
>TRBD1|TRBJ2-1|15|TRBV5-6
CASSFRDRGRNEQFF
>-|TRBJ2-1|15|TRBV9
CASSDLANFHNEQFF
>-|TRBJ1-2|13|TRBV19
CASSINDIGGYTF
>TRBD1|TRBJ2-7|15|TRBV5-1
CASSGGTGDSYEQYF
>-|TRBJ2-5|14|TRBV20-1
CSAQDVSIRETQYF
>-|TRBJ2-7|12|TRBV29-1
CSVETRDYEQYF
>-|TRBJ2-3|15|TRBV9
CASSVSGVRTDTQYF
>TRBD1|TRBJ1-1|14|TRBV27
CASSLSEGQKGTFF
>TRBD1|TRBJ1-5|16|TRBV6-2/TRBV6-3
CASSRTGDYSNQPQHF
>-|TRBJ2-3|15|TRBV11-3
CASSLWGRDTDTQYF
>-|TRBJ1-2|18|TRBV4-1
CASSQSPGRGEVNYGYTF
>TRBD2|TRBJ2-5|14|TRBV20-1
CSARSAGGRETQYF
>-|TRBJ2-3|11|TRBV20-1
CSGKATDTQYF
>-|TRBJ2-1|14|TRBV6-5
CASSQTPTGNEQFF
>TRBD1|TRBJ1-1|14|TRBV20-1
CSARTRQGSTEAFF
>-|TRBJ2-1|14|TRBV7-8
CASSLRGAGNEQFF
>TRBD2|TRBJ2-3|19|TRBV7-9
CASSRKMTRTSGGRYGQYF
>-|TRBJ2-1|15|TRBV5-5
CASSLRAPRVPEQFF
>-|TRBJ1-6|15|TRBV12-3/TRBV12-4
CASSLAGSGSQPLHF
>-|TRBJ2-5|14|TRBV7-2
CASRPGGGQETQYF